The T cell receptor beta chain under discussion was sequenced for a study of neurological immune-mediated disorders. Overall study findings and caveats: The most TCR clonal expansion was seen in HTLV-1-associated myelopathy, and the least was seen in multiple sclerosis, which fell below healthy controls.

The cDNA was generated by 5'RACE with 10-nucleotide random UMIs. TCRdb redid the calling of the 5' RACE reads with MiXCR, one entry per CDR3 protein. This table has 30,000 to 45,000 distinct CDR3 sequences, approximately 5.1% appearing once. This clonotype was counted ten times or more. Its antigen is unidentified. Germline loops: CDR1 SGHRS, CDR2 YFSETQ. The germline V and J ends were trimmed by 0 bases and 6 bases, with 21 bases remaining between them. There are 17 residues in the CDR3. The study used blood bank volunteers in Maryland, USA, as healthy controls. The cell input for sorted libraries was more than 750,000, and those cells were CD4+ or CD8+ T cells.

The receptor was isolated from a man aged 18 to 30 in good health. The sequenced material came from CD4+ T cells from blood. The chain employs TRBV5-1 and TRBJ1-1, with D tentatively TRBD1 (5 bases). CDR3 nucleotide sequence: TGCGCCAGCAGCTTGGAGGTTTTTGTCAGGGTTGAACCTGAAGCTTTCTTT. Protein sequence: CASSLEVFVRVEPEAFF.